These 12 T cell receptor beta chains came from one sample sequenced in a study of blood T cell repertoires in COVID-19. Libraries were prepared by immunoSEQ multiplex PCR; TCRdb keeps only in-frame clonotypes and omits some of them. This sample yields 180,000 or so clones, of which roughly nine tenths are seen a single time; roughly 6.7% belongs to the top ten. Material: peripheral blood. The receptors were sampled from a man in his forties with acute or convalescent COVID-19.

This sequence joins TRBV4-3 and TRBJ2-2; no clear D. This CDR3 region has 13 residues. The germline V and J ends were trimmed by 0 bases and 11 bases, with 10 bases remaining between them. CDR1 and CDR2 (germline): LGHNA, YSLEER. CDR3 nucleotides: TGCGCCAGCAGCCAAGATAACAGTCGAGAGCTGTTTTTT. Translated, it gives CASSQDNSRELFF.

The J gene is TRBJ1-5, the V gene TRBV12-3 or TRBV12-4; D ambiguous. The CDR3 sequence is 11 residues long. Trimming took 3 bases from V and 9 from J, leaving 6 bases between them. The CDR3 coding sequence is TGTGCCAGCAGTTTGTCCGGGCCCCAGCATTTT. Translated, it gives CASSLSGPQHF.

The DNA for the CDR3 is TGTGCCAGTAGTAGATGGAGTGAGCAGTTCTTC. It is translated as CASSRWSEQFF. The V call is TRBV19, the J call TRBJ2-1; D is uncertain. There are 11 residues in the CDR3. V was trimmed by 4 bases and J by 9 bases, leaving 7 bases between them. Germline CDR1 and CDR2: LNHDA and SQIVND (reference sequence).

The V call is TRBV6-2 or TRBV6-3, the J call TRBJ2-5, with 11 bases fitting TRBD1. The CDR3 is made up of 15 amino acids. CDR1 and CDR2 from the germline V gene are MNHEY and SVGEGT. Losses at the gene ends were 5 bases for V and 4 bases for J; bases not matched to a gene: 6. The CDR3 loop is CASSSGQGAPETQYF. CDR3 bases: TGTGCCAGCAGTAGTGGACAGGGGGCTCCAGAGACCCAGTACTTC.

The chain links TRBV6-5 to TRBJ1-5; tentatively, D is TRBD1 (5 bases). CDR1 is MNHEY and CDR2 is SVGAGI in the germline V gene. Trimming left V 10 bases short and J 10 bases short, with 23 bases between. CDR3 length: 14 residues. The CDR3 DNA sequence: TGTGCCACCTCTCCCGGGGGAGGGCCTCAACCCCAGCATTTT. It encodes CATSPGGGPQPQHF.

V and J are TRBV24-1 and TRBJ2-3; TRBD2 agrees at 8 bases. The germline V gene encodes CDR1 KGHDR and CDR2 SFDVKD. J was trimmed by 5 bases and V by 1 base; bases with no gene match: 10. The CDR3 is made up of 17 amino acids. The DNA for the CDR3 is TGTGCCACCAGTGATTTCCCCAGCGGGGGTTCGAAAGATACGCAGTATTTT. It encodes CATSDFPSGGSKDTQYF.

This chain links TRBV18 with TRBJ2-3, with 11 bases lining up with TRBD2. V dropped 3 bases and J dropped 2; count of bases not matched to a gene: 4. CDR1 is KGHSH and CDR2 is LQKENI in the germline V gene. CDR3 length: 16 residues. CDR3 DNA sequence: TGTGCCAGCTCACCCGGGACTAGCGGTGTCACAGATACGCAGTATTTT. Protein sequence: CASSPGTSGVTDTQYF.

This clone has a handful of counts. The CDR3 DNA follows: TGTGCCAGCAGCCAAGAGGCAGGTAGCAATCAGCCCCAGCATTTT. This codes for CASSQEAGSNQPQHF. This chain connects TRBV4-2 to TRBJ1-5; D is ambiguous. CDR1 and CDR2 from the germline V gene are LGHNA and YNFKEQ. The ends were cut back, 0 bases at V and 0 bases at J, with 6 bases in the middle. The CDR3 extends over 15 amino acids.

The CDR3 protein is CASSRRLVGVSDTQYF. DNA of the CDR3: TGTGCCAGCAGCCGACGACTAGTCGGGGTGTCAGATACGCAGTATTTT. The chain is built from TRBV11-2 and TRBJ2-3; a possible D gene is TRBD2 (6 bases). Germline assignment: CDR1 SGHAT and CDR2 FQNNGV. Trimming took off 5 bases at V and 4 bases at J, with 19 bases between the two ends. This CDR3 has 16 amino acids.

J is TRBJ1-6 and V is TRBV5-6; tentative D call: TRBD1 (6 bases). Between the trimmed V and J ends, which lost 0 bases and 8 bases, there was a span of 24 bases. Per germline, CDR1 SGHDT and CDR2 YYEEEE. The CDR3 is made up of 19 amino acids. CDR3 sequence (DNA): TGTGCCAGCAGCTTGGCCGGGACACCGGGTTTGGGCCGGTATTCACCCCTCCACTTT. Encoded protein: CASSLAGTPGLGRYSPLHF.

This clone was recorded once. The chain carries TRBV10-2 and TRBJ1-1, with 8 bases that match TRBD1. Per germline, CDR1 WSHSY and CDR2 SAAADI. The J segment lost 4 bases and the V segment lost 5 bases, leaving 3 bases of the junction unmatched. This CDR3 is 13 amino acids long. In DNA form, the CDR3 reads TGCGCCAGCAGTAGACAGGGGAGCACTGAAGCTTTCTTT. Encoded protein: CASSRQGSTEAFF.

The chain combines TRBV5-1 with TRBJ1-2; D might be TRBD1 (6 bases). The CDR3 consists of 14 residues. V lost 4 bases and J lost 2, with 12 bases in between. Germline CDR1 SGHRS, CDR2 YFSETQ. CDR3: CASSAGRGNYGYTF. The CDR3 DNA sequence: TGCGCCAGCAGCGCCGGAAGGGGGAACTATGGCTACACCTTC.